This TCR beta chain was identified in a study of blood T cells in healthy people across ages. Across the whole study: Capture by template switching was about one barcoded beta molecule per two T cells.

The V gene's germline CDR1 is MDHEN and CDR2 SYDVKM. The CDR3 has 18 amino acids. The V segment lost 6 bases and the J segment 15 bases; nucleotides outside the gene matches: 27. Combining a sample-barcoded 5' primer with a J-beta primer mix, a second PCR ran for about 7 to 11 cycles. Every sample gave at least 3 million paired-end reads containing CDR3. MiXCR, run by TCRdb on the 5' RACE reads, gives a single entry per CDR3 protein. The top ten clones hold about a fifth of a sample with about 770,000 distinct CDR3 sequences, roughly 44% of them seen once. The sequenced sample consisted of blood. The chain carries TRBV28 and TRBJ2-1; 9 nucleotides match TRBD1. The clonotype comes from a man aged 60 to 75 in good health. In DNA, the CDR3 is TGTGCCAGCAGGCCTCAACGTTGGACAGGGGACCCCTACAATGAACGGTTCTTC. Its protein is CASRPQRWTGDPYNERFF.